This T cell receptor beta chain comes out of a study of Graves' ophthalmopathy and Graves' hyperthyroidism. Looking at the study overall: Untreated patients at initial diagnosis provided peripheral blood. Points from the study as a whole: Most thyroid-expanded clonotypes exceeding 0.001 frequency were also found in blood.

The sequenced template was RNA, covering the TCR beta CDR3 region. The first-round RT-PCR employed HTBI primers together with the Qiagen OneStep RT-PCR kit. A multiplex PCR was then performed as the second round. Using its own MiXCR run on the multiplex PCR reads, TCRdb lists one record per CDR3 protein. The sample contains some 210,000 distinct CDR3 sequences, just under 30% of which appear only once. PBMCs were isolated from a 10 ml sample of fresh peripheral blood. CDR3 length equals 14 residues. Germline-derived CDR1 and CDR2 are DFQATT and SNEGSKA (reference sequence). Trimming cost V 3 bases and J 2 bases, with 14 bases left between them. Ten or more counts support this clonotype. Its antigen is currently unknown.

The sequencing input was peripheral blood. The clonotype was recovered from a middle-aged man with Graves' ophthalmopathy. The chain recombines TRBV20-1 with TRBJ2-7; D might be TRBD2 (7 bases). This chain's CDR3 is CSASPSGQTYEQYF. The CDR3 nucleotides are TGCAGTGCTAGTCCTAGCGGACAGACCTACGAGCAGTACTTC.